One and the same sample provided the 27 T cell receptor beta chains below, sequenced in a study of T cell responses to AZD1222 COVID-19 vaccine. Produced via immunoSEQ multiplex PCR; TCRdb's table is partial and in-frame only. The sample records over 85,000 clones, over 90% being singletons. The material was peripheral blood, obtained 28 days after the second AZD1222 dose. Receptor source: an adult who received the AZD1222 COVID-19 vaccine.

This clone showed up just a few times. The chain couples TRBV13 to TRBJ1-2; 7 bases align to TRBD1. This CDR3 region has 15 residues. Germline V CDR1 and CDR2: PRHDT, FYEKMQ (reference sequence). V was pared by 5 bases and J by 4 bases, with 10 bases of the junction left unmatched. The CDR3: CASSEGTANFYGYTF. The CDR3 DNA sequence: TGTGCCAGCAGCGAAGGGACAGCTAATTTCTATGGCTACACCTTC.

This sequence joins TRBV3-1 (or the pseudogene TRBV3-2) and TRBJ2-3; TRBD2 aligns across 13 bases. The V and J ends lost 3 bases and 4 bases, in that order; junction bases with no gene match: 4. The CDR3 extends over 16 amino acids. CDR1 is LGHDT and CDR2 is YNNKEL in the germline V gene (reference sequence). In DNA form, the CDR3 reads TGTGCCAGCAGCCAGCAACTAGCGGGAGGGCCAGATACGCAGTATTTT. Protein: CASSQQLAGGPDTQYF.

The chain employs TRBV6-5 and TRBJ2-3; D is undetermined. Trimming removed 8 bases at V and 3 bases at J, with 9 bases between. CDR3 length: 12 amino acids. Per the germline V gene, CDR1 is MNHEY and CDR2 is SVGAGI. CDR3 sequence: CASAETTDTQYF. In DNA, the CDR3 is TGTGCCAGCGCCGAGACTACAGATACGCAGTATTTT.

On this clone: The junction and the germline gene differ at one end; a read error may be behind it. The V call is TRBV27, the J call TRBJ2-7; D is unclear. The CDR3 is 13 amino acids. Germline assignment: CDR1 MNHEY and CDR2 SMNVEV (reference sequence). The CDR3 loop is CASSSGVSYKQYF. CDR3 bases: TGTGCCAGCAGCTCTGGTGTATCCTACAAGCAGTACTTC.

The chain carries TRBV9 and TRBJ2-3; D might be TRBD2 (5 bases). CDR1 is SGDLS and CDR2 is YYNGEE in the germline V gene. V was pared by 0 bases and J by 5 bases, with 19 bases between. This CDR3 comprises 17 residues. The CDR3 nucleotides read TGTGCCAGCAGCGTAGCGGGATCGGGCGGGCCCGGAGATACGCAGTATTTT. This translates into CASSVAGSGGPGDTQYF.

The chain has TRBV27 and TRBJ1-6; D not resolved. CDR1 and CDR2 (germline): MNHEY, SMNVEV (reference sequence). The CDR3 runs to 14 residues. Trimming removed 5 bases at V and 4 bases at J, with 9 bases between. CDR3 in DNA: TGTGCCAGCAGTACCTTCGGATATAATTCACCCCTCCACTTT. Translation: CASSTFGYNSPLHF.

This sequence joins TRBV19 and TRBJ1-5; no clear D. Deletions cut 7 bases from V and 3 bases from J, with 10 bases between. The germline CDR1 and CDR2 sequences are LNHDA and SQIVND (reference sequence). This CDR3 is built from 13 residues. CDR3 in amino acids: CASNLGPNQPQHF. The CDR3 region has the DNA TGTGCCAGTAATCTGGGCCCCAATCAGCCCCAGCATTTT.

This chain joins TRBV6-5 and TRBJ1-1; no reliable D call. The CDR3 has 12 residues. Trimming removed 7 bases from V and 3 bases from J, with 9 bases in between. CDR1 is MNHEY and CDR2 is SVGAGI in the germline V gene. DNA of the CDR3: TGTGCCAGCATGGAGATTTACACTGAAGCTTTCTTT. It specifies CASMEIYTEAFF.

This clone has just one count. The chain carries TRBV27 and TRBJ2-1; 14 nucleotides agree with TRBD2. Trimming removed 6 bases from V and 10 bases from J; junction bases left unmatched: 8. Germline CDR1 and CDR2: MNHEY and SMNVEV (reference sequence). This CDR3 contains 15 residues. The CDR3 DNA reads TGTGCCAGCAGGGGGGGGACTAGCGGGAGTCGAGAGCAGTTCTTC. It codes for CASRGGTSGSREQFF.

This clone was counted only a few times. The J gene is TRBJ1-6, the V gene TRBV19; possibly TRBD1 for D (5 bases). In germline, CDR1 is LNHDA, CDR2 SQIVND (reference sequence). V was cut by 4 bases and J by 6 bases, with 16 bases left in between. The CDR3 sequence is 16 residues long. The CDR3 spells CASSRRGEIFNSPLHF. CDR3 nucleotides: TGTGCCAGTAGTAGGCGGGGGGAGATCTTTAATTCACCCCTCCACTTT.

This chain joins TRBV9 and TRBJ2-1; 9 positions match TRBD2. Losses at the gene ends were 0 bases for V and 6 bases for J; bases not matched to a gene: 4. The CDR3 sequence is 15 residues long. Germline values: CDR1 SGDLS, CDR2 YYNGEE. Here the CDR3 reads CASSVVPSGINEQFF. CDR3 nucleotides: TGTGCCAGCAGCGTAGTGCCTAGCGGGATCAATGAGCAGTTCTTC.

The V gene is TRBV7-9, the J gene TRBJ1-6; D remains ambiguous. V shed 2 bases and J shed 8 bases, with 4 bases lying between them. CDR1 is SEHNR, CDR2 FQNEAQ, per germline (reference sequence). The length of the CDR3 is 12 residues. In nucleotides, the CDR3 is TGTGCCAGCAGCTTACTGCATTCACCCCTCCACTTT. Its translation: CASSLLHSPLHF.

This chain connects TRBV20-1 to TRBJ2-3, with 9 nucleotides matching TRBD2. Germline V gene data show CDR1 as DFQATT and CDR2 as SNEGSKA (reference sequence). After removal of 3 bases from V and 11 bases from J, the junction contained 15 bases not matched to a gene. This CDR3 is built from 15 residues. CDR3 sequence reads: CSASLELAGIGGQYF. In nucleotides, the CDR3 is TGCAGTGCTAGTTTAGAGCTAGCGGGAATTGGGGGGCAGTATTTT.

The CDR3 spells CSVSIRDRVTDTQYF. The CDR3 bases are TGCAGCGTTTCCATCCGGGACAGGGTCACAGATACGCAGTATTTT. The chain links TRBV29-1 to TRBJ2-3, with TRBD1 matching over 9 bases. V was pared by 5 bases and J by 2 bases, with 8 bases of the junction left unmatched. The CDR3 consists of 15 residues. Germline CDR1 is SQVTM and CDR2 is ANQGSEA.

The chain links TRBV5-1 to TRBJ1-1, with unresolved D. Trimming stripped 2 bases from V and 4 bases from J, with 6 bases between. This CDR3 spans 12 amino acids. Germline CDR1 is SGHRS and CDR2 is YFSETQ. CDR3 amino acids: CASSFEGTEAFF. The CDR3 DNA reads TGCGCCAGCAGCTTCGAGGGCACTGAAGCTTTCTTT.

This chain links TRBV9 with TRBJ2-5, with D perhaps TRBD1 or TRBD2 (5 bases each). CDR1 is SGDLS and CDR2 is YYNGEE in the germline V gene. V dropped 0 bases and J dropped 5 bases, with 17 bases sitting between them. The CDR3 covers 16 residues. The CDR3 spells CASSVGGSNPRETQYF. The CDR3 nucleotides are TGTGCCAGCAGCGTAGGGGGGAGTAACCCACGGGAGACCCAGTACTTC.

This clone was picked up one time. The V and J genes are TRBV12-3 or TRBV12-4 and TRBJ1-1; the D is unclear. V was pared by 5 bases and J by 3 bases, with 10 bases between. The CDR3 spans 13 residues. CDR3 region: CASSPYVYTEAFF. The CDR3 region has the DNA TGTGCCAGCAGTCCCTACGTGTACACTGAAGCTTTCTTT.

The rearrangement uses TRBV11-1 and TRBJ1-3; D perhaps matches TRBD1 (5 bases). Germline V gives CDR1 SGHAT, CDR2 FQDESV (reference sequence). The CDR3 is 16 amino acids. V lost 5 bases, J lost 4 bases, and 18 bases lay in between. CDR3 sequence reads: CASSIGTGADGNTIYF. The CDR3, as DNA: TGTGCCAGCAGCATAGGAACAGGTGCCGACGGAAACACCATATATTTT.

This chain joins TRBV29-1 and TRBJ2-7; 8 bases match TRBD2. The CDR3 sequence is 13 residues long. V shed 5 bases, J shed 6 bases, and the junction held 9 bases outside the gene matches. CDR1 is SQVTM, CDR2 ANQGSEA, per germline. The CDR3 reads CSVRVNLAGEQYF. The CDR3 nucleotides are TGCAGCGTTCGCGTCAATCTAGCGGGCGAGCAGTACTTC.

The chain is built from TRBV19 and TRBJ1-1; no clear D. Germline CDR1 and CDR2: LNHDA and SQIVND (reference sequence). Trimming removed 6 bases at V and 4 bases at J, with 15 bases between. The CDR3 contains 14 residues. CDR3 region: CASRYGEFGTEAFF. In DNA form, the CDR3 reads TGTGCCAGTAGATATGGGGAGTTTGGCACTGAAGCTTTCTTT. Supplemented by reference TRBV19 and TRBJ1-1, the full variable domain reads DGGITQSPKYLFRKEGQNVTLSCEQNLNHDAMYWYRQDPGQGLRLIYYSQIVNDFQKGDIAEGYSVSREKKESFPLTVTSAQKNPTAFYLCASRYGEFGTEAFFGQGTRLTVV.

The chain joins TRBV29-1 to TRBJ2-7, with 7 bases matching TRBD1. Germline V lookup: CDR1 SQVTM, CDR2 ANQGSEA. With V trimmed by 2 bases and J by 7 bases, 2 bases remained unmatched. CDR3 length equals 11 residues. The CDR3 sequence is CSVESRGEQYF. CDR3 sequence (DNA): TGCAGCGTTGAAAGCAGGGGGGAGCAGTACTTC.

This chain's CDR3 is CASSPAGTSEYNEQFF. The CDR3 region has the DNA TGTGCCAGCAGCCCTGCCGGGACTAGCGAGTACAATGAGCAGTTCTTC. The chain employs TRBV13 and TRBJ2-1; 10 bases fit TRBD2. The junction had 8 bases not matched to a gene; V was cut back by 5 bases and J by 4 bases. This CDR3 is built from 16 residues. Germline CDR1 and CDR2: PRHDT and FYEKMQ (reference sequence).

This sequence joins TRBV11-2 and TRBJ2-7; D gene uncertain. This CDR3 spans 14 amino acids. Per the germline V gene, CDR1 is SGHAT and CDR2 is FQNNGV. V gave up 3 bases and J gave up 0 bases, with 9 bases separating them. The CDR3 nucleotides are TGTGCCAGCAGCTTCAGACGGAACTCCTACGAGCAGTACTTC. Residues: CASSFRRNSYEQYF.

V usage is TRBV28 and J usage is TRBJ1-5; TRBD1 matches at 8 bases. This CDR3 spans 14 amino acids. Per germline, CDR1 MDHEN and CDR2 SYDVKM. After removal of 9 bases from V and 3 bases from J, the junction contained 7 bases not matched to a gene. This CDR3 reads CASTPGQDNQPQHF. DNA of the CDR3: TGTGCCAGTACTCCGGGACAGGACAATCAGCCCCAGCATTTT.

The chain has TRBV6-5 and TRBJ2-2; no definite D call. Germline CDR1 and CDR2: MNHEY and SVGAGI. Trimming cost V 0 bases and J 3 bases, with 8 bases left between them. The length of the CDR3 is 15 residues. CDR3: CASSYSTSHTGELFF. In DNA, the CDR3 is TGTGCCAGCAGTTACTCGACCTCCCACACCGGGGAGCTGTTTTTT.

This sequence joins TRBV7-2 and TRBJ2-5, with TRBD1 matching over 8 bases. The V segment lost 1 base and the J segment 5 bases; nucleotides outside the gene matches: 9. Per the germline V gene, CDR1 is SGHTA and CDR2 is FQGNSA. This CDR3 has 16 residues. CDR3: CASSLGWAGGVETQYF. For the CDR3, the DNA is TGTGCCAGCAGCTTAGGCTGGGCAGGGGGCGTGGAGACCCAGTACTTC.

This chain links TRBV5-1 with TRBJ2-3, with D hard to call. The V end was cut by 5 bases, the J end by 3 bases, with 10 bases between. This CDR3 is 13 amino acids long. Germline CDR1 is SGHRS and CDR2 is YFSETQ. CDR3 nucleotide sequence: TGCGCCAGCAGTGAGACGGAGACAGATACGCAGTATTTT. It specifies CASSETETDTQYF. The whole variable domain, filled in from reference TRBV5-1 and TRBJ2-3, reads KAGVTQTPRYLIKTRGQQVTLSCSPISGHRSVSWYQQTPGQGLQFLFEYFSETQRNKGNFPGRFSGRQFSNSRSEMNVSTLELGDSALYLCASSETETDTQYFGPGTRLTVL.